A single sample gave rise to the 20 T cell receptor beta chains below, sequenced in a study of blood T cells in healthy people across ages. PCR was performed a second time for roughly 7 to 12 cycles using a sample-barcoded 5' primer and a J-beta primer mix. TCRdb analysed the 5' RACE reads with MiXCR anew, one entry per CDR3 protein. Among approximately 490,000 distinct CDR3 sequences, about 25% were seen once, and the ten largest hold around 10%. This same sample was also taken into another study, of T cells of mothers and their children.

The sequenced sample was blood. The receptors derive from a boy younger than 18 in good health.

This clonotype has at least ten counts. This rearrangement joins TRBV27 to TRBJ1-2; TRBD1 aligns across 8 bases. The CDR3 runs to 13 residues. Per the germline V gene, CDR1 is MNHEY and CDR2 is SMNVEV (reference sequence). The J segment lost 4 bases and the V segment lost 3 bases, leaving 1 base of the junction unmatched. The CDR3 region is CASSFGQGYGYTF. The DNA of the CDR3 is TGTGCCAGCAGTTTCGGACAGGGCTATGGCTACACCTTC.

This clonotype was found a few times. The chain employs TRBV25-1 and TRBJ1-6; 7 bases agree with TRBD1. Germline-derived CDR1 and CDR2 are MGHDK and SYGVNS. V lost 5 bases, J lost 9 bases, and 7 bases stayed unmatched. The CDR3 has 14 amino acids. Written as DNA, the CDR3 is TGTGCCAGCAGTCAGACAGGGATCTCTTCACCCCTCCACTTT. Protein: CASSQTGISSPLHF. The full variable domain, completed using reference TRBV25-1 and TRBJ1-6, is EADIYQTPRYLVIGTGKKITLECSQTMGHDKMYWYQQDPGMELHLIHYSYGVNSTEKGDLSSESTVSRIRTEHFPLTLESARPSHTSQYLCASSQTGISSPLHFGNGTRLTVT.

This sequence joins TRBV7-2 and TRBJ2-6, with TRBD1 as a possible D gene (6 bases). Germline lookup yields CDR1 SGHTA and CDR2 FQGNSA. The CDR3 is 16 amino acids. V lost 5 bases, J lost 0 bases, and 11 bases lay in between. CDR3 sequence (DNA): TGTGCCAGCAGCCTGGACAGTGACTCTGGGGCCAACGTCCTGACTTTC. Residues: CASSLDSDSGANVLTF.

This clonotype came up many times. The genes are TRBV7-2 and TRBJ2-5; tentatively, D is TRBD1 or TRBD2 (5 bases each). Germline CDR1 reads SGHTA; CDR2 reads FQGNSA. V was pared by 6 bases and J by 1 base, with 12 bases between. The CDR3 is made up of 14 amino acids. This CDR3 reads CASRRGRLQETQYF. The CDR3 DNA reads as TGTGCCAGCAGGAGGGGACGGCTCCAAGAGACCCAGTACTTC.

This clonotype has more than one count but fewer than ten. The rearrangement uses TRBV5-1 and TRBJ2-2; the D call may be TRBD1 or TRBD2 (5 bases each). Per germline, CDR1 SGHRS and CDR2 YFSETQ. V gave up 0 bases and J gave up 4 bases, with 10 bases separating them. CDR3 length: 15 residues. CDR3 bases: TGCGCCAGCAGCTTGGGGTACGGGGCCACCGGGGAGCTGTTTTTT. Its protein product is CASSLGYGATGELFF.

The J gene is TRBJ2-5, the V gene TRBV4-3; TRBD1 aligns across 7 bases. CDR1 is LGHNA and CDR2 is YSLEER in the germline V gene. V trimming: 2 bases; J trimming: 5 bases; junction bases outside the gene matches: 5. The CDR3 is 14 residues long. This CDR3 is CASSQSAGGETQYF. For the CDR3, the DNA is TGCGCCAGCAGCCAATCAGCAGGGGGTGAGACCCAGTACTTC.

This clonotype was counted between two and nine times. The chain couples TRBV25-1 to TRBJ2-7; the D gene is possibly TRBD2 (5 bases). Germline CDR1 and CDR2: MGHDK and SYGVNS. This CDR3 is 10 amino acids long. V was pared by 11 bases and J by 3 bases, with 8 bases between. The CDR3 coding sequence is TGTGCCGGCGGGTTCTACGAGCAGTACTTC. Protein sequence: CAGGFYEQYF.

This clonotype was seen only a few times. The chain links TRBV20-1 to TRBJ1-2, with D hard to call. Trimming took off 5 bases at V and 6 bases at J, with 16 bases between the two ends. Germline-derived CDR1 and CDR2 are DFQATT and SNEGSKA (reference sequence). The CDR3 length is 13 residues. CDR3 DNA: TGCAGTGCTCCTCCCACATGGGCTGATGGCTACACCTTC. Its protein product is CSAPPTWADGYTF.

Only a few counts were recorded for this clonotype. V usage is TRBV25-1 and J usage is TRBJ2-7, with 7 bases that match TRBD2. The trim removed 4 bases at V and 4 bases at J, leaving 7 bases unmatched. This CDR3 has 14 residues. Germline CDR1 is MGHDK and CDR2 is SYGVNS. The CDR3 region is CASSVGTNRYEQYF. DNA for the CDR3: TGTGCCAGCAGTGTCGGGACTAACCGATACGAGCAGTACTTC.

A few counts support this clonotype. The gene calls are TRBV5-6 and TRBJ2-3, with D possibly TRBD1 on 7 matching bases. CDR1 and CDR2 from the germline V gene are SGHDT and YYEEEE. V was shortened by 4 bases and J by 2 bases, with 17 bases between the two germline ends. This CDR3 has 16 amino acids. This chain's CDR3 is CASSRRLGGYTDTQYF. In nucleotides, the CDR3 is TGTGCCAGCAGCCGGCGACTAGGGGGCTACACAGATACGCAGTATTTT.

V is TRBV12-3 or TRBV12-4 and J is TRBJ2-7, with TRBD2 matching over 7 bases. The CDR3 has 16 amino acids. With V trimmed by 6 bases and J by 4 bases, 15 bases remained unmatched. CDR3 DNA sequence: TGTGCCAGCAGCCCCTCCGCGGGGCTAGCGGCTTACGAGCAGTACTTC. This encodes CASSPSAGLAAYEQYF.

This sequence joins TRBV6-5 and TRBJ1-2; unclear D gene. Per the germline V gene, CDR1 is MNHEY and CDR2 is SVGAGI. The CDR3 contains 13 residues. V gave up 0 bases and J gave up 7 bases, with 9 bases separating them. CDR3: CASSYSEGSGYTF. The CDR3 coding sequence is TGTGCCAGCAGTTACTCGGAGGGTAGTGGCTACACCTTC.

The rearrangement joins TRBV27 to TRBJ2-7, with 8 bases matching TRBD2. Germline trimming cut 5 bases from V and 3 bases from J; bases unmatched to any gene: 6. Germline V gene lookup returns CDR1 MNHEY and CDR2 SMNVEV (reference sequence). The CDR3 is 14 amino acids. DNA for the CDR3: TGTGCCAGCAGTCCGCCGGGGGGGCTCTACGAGCAGTACTTC. Its translation is CASSPPGGLYEQYF.

This clonotype turned up a few times. The V call is TRBV20-1, the J call TRBJ1-4, with a possible D match to TRBD1 (5 bases). With 0 bases removed from V and 8 bases from J, the gap between germline ends came to 13 bases. Per germline, CDR1 DFQATT and CDR2 SNEGSKA (reference sequence). The CDR3 has 14 amino acids. The CDR3 reads CSARDRAGMEKLFF. DNA of the CDR3: TGCAGTGCTAGAGATCGGGCAGGGATGGAAAAACTGTTTTTT.

This clonotype appeared a few times. This chain uses TRBV29-1 with TRBJ2-3; TRBD1 aligns across 9 bases. The junction had 7 bases not matched to a gene; V was cut back by 5 bases and J by 4 bases. The CDR3 length is 14 residues. CDR1 and CDR2 (germline): SQVTM, ANQGSEA. CDR3 protein: CSVSGTGSPDTQYF. CDR3 nucleotides: TGCAGCGTTTCCGGGACAGGGAGCCCAGATACGCAGTATTTT.

This clonotype has only a few counts. This sequence joins TRBV15 and TRBJ2-1; D ambiguous. The CDR3 length is 14 residues. Germline values: CDR1 LNHNV, CDR2 YYDKDF (reference sequence). V lost 0 bases and J lost 7, with 10 bases in between. The CDR3: CATSRDASPNEQFF. The DNA for the CDR3 is TGTGCCACCAGCAGAGATGCTAGTCCGAATGAGCAGTTCTTC.

This clonotype was recorded a few times. The V call is TRBV12-3 or TRBV12-4, the J call TRBJ1-1; TRBD1 matches 8 bases. V gave up 6 bases and J gave up 5 bases; unmatched junction bases: 11. The CDR3 is 15 amino acids. The CDR3 DNA sequence: TGTGCCAGCAGCCATTGGACAGGGTCGAGAACTGAAGCTTTCTTT. It translates to CASSHWTGSRTEAFF.

There are a few counts of this clonotype. The chain employs TRBV27 and TRBJ2-1; the D gene is possibly TRBD1 (5 bases). V was shortened by 6 bases and J by 7 bases, with 25 bases between the two germline ends. The germline V gene encodes CDR1 MNHEY and CDR2 SMNVEV (reference sequence). CDR3 size: 17 residues. The chain's CDR3 is CASSLWASDITVNEQFF. The CDR3 region has the DNA TGTGCCAGCAGCCTCTGGGCATCGGACATTACCGTTAATGAGCAGTTCTTC.

This clonotype turned up a few times. The chain combines TRBV7-2 with TRBJ1-5; D perhaps matches TRBD1 (5 bases). This CDR3 has 14 amino acids. V was trimmed by 3 bases and J by 4 bases, leaving 10 bases between them. Germline V lookup: CDR1 SGHTA, CDR2 FQGNSA. This chain's CDR3 is CASSFWGWNQPQHF. In nucleotides, the CDR3 is TGTGCCAGCAGCTTTTGGGGGTGGAATCAGCCCCAGCATTTT.

J is TRBJ1-2 and V is TRBV28, with D unclear. The germline V gene has CDR1 MDHEN and CDR2 SYDVKM. The ends were cut back, 4 bases at V and 2 bases at J, with 17 bases in the middle. The CDR3 has 16 residues. CDR3 sequence (DNA): TGTGCCAGCAGTTCCCACCCAGGCCGGGTGAACTATGGCTACACCTTC. The encoded protein is CASSSHPGRVNYGYTF.